Below, 13 T cell receptor beta chains from the same sample are listed, as sequenced in a study of cytomegalovirus exposure and HLA in healthy donors. This PCR relied on a set of 60 Vbeta primers and 13 Jbeta primers. Sequencing used immunoSEQ multiplex PCR; TCRdb keeps in-frame clones, though not all of them. The table shows 68,000 or so clones, with about four fifths occurring only once. Source material: PBMCs. These TCRs come from a woman in her twenties or thirties in good health and CMV-seronegative.

The V gene is TRBV10-3, the J gene TRBJ2-5; TRBD2 matches at 11 bases. Trimming took 2 bases from V and 1 from J; bases not matched to a gene: 0. This CDR3 comprises 15 residues. CDR1 and CDR2 from the germline V gene are ENHRY and SYGVKD. CDR3 residues: CAISEGLAGQETQYF. In DNA, the CDR3 is TGTGCCATCAGTGAGGGACTAGCGGGCCAAGAGACCCAGTACTTC.

The CDR3 DNA sequence: TGCGCCAGCAGTCCGACAGAAAACTACGAGCAGTACTTC. Residues: CASSPTENYEQYF. The rearrangement uses TRBV5-1 and TRBJ2-7; tentative D call: TRBD1 (5 bases). The CDR3 spans 13 residues. Germline CDR1 and CDR2: SGHRS and YFSETQ. V lost 5 bases to trimming and J lost 3 bases, with 12 bases between them.

This chain links TRBV7-9 with TRBJ2-5; 8 bases are a match to TRBD1. This CDR3 is 14 amino acids long. Germline CDR1 SEHNR, CDR2 FQNEAQ (reference sequence). The V and J ends lost 5 bases and 2 bases, in that order; junction bases with no gene match: 4. The CDR3 coding sequence is TGTGCCAGCAGCATGGACAGGGATCAAGAGACCCAGTACTTC. Its translation: CASSMDRDQETQYF.

CDR3 sequence (DNA): TGTGCCAGCAGCACCGGGACAGGGGCGTCCAATGAGCAGTTCTTC. Protein sequence: CASSTGTGASNEQFF. The rearrangement joins TRBV11-2 to TRBJ2-1; TRBD1 agrees at 10 bases. Germline CDR1 SGHAT, CDR2 FQNNGV. The CDR3 is made up of 15 amino acids. The J segment lost 6 bases and the V segment lost 5 bases, leaving 7 bases of the junction unmatched.

Notes on this clone: Distinct nucleotide sequences in the sample also encode this CDR3. V is TRBV2 and J is TRBJ2-7; 11 positions agree with TRBD1. The CDR3 covers 15 residues. J lost 4 bases, V lost 4 bases, and 6 bases had no gene match. The germline V gene has CDR1 SNHLY and CDR2 FYNNEI. The CDR3 loop reads CASSGGTGGLYEQYF. CDR3 DNA: TGTGCCAGCAGTGGGGGGACAGGGGGTCTTTACGAGCAGTACTTC.

This rearrangement joins TRBV5-1 to TRBJ1-6; no clear D gene. The CDR3 contains 15 residues. The V gene lost 1 base and the J gene lost 7 bases, with 12 bases spanning the gap. The germline gives CDR1 SGHRS, CDR2 YFSETQ. The CDR3 reads CASSLSAPPNSPLHF. The CDR3 DNA sequence: TGCGCCAGCAGCTTGAGCGCCCCCCCCAATTCACCCCTCCACTTT.

Only a few counts were recorded for this clone. The chain combines TRBV27 with TRBJ1-5; D is possibly TRBD1 (5 bases). The germline CDR1 and CDR2 sequences are MNHEY and SMNVEV (reference sequence). The CDR3 sequence is 15 residues long. V shed 5 bases and J shed 0 bases, with 11 bases lying between them. The CDR3 DNA follows: TGTGCCAGCAGTCGAGACAGAAATAGCAATCAGCCCCAGCATTTT. Its translation is CASSRDRNSNQPQHF.

This sequence joins TRBV4-1 and TRBJ2-6, with a weak D call TRBD1 (5 bases). Germline V gene sequence: CDR1 MGHRA, CDR2 YSYEKL. The CDR3 covers 15 residues. V dropped 4 bases and J dropped 0 bases, with 7 bases sitting between them. CDR3 region: CASSRQRSGANVLTF. The CDR3 DNA is TGCGCCAGCAGCCGACAGCGCTCTGGGGCCAACGTCCTGACTTTC.

This clone was observed a single time. The chain uses TRBV15 and TRBJ2-7, with 10 bases fitting TRBD2. The CDR3 is made up of 15 amino acids. The V segment lost 5 bases and the J segment 4 bases; nucleotides outside the gene matches: 8. Germline CDR1 LNHNV, CDR2 YYDKDF (reference sequence). This CDR3 is CATSGSSGRQYEQYF. The CDR3 DNA follows: TGTGCCACCAGCGGTTCTAGCGGGAGACAGTACGAGCAGTACTTC.

Only a few counts were recorded for this clone. This chain joins TRBV19 and TRBJ2-6, with TRBD1 matching over 7 bases. The V gene end was trimmed by 2 bases and the J gene end by 0 bases; junction bases not matched to a gene: 13. From germline, CDR1 is LNHDA and CDR2 SQIVND (reference sequence). The CDR3 consists of 20 residues. As DNA, the CDR3 is TGTGCCAGTAGTATAAAGGGGGCGACAAGGGTTGACTCTGGGGCCAACGTCCTGACTTTC. Amino acid sequence: CASSIKGATRVDSGANVLTF.

The chain is built from TRBV6-1 and TRBJ2-1; tentative D call: TRBD1 (6 bases). CDR3 size: 13 residues. The V and J ends lost 5 bases and 10 bases respectively, with 15 bases between them. Germline V CDR1 and CDR2: MNHNS, SASEGT. As DNA, the CDR3 is TGTGCCAGCAGTCCCCGAACAGGGACGGAGCAGTTCTTC. Amino acid sequence: CASSPRTGTEQFF.

The rearrangement joins TRBV7-7 to TRBJ2-5; 7 bases align to TRBD1. V was pared by 4 bases and J by 5 bases, with 10 bases of the junction left unmatched. The CDR3 runs to 15 residues. Germline V gives CDR1 SSHAT, CDR2 FNYEAQ (reference sequence). The CDR3 DNA reads as TGTGCCAGCAGCTCCAGTAGAGGGGGCCAGGAGACCCAGTACTTC. It yields the protein CASSSSRGGQETQYF. The complete variable domain, with remaining parts taken from reference TRBV7-7 and TRBJ2-5, reads GAGVSQSPRYKVTKRGQDVTLRCDPISSHATLYWYQQALGQGPEFLTYFNYEAQPDKSGLPSDRFSAERPEGSISTLTIQRTEQRDSAMYRCASSSSRGGQETQYFGPGTRLLVL.

V is TRBV9 and J is TRBJ1-1; D call uncertain. Deletions cut 4 bases from V and 1 base from J, with 11 bases between. CDR1 and CDR2 from the germline V gene are SGDLS and YYNGEE. The CDR3 spans 14 residues. The CDR3 coding sequence is TGTGCCAGCAGCTTACATCGGGGGAACACTGAAGCTTTCTTT. It translates to CASSLHRGNTEAFF. Filled out from reference TRBV9 and TRBJ1-1, the complete variable domain reads DSGVTQTPKHLITATGQRVTLRCSPRSGDLSVYWYQQSLDQGLQFLIQYYNGEERAKGNILERFSAQQFPDLHSELNLSSLELGDSALYFCASSLHRGNTEAFFGQGTRLTVV.